The T cell receptor beta chain under discussion was sequenced for a study of cytomegalovirus exposure and HLA in healthy donors. Study-level points and caveats: Looking again later, the authors saw that most CMV-associated TCR beta chains seemed HLA-restricted. Earlier analysis found most TCR beta V segments productive about 87% or about 30% of the time. Rare sequences made up most TCRs, while some public TCRs were found in many donors.

Primers included in the PCR were 60 Vbeta and 13 Jbeta primers. Produced via immunoSEQ multiplex PCR; TCRdb's table is partial and in-frame only. This table holds about 98,000 clones, over 75% found once. Germline lookup yields CDR1 SGDLS and CDR2 YYNGEE. This CDR3 region has 14 residues. Trimming took 1 base from V and 7 from J; bases not matched to a gene: 4. Remarks on this clone: Its matching antigen is unknown.

The sequence derives from a female donor in good health and CMV-seropositive. This chain connects TRBV9 to TRBJ2-1; 8 nucleotides match TRBD2. Sequencing was performed on PBMCs. In nucleotides, the CDR3 is TGTGCCAGCAGCGTACCGGGGGGGCAGAATGAGCAGTTCTTC. It yields the protein CASSVPGGQNEQFF.